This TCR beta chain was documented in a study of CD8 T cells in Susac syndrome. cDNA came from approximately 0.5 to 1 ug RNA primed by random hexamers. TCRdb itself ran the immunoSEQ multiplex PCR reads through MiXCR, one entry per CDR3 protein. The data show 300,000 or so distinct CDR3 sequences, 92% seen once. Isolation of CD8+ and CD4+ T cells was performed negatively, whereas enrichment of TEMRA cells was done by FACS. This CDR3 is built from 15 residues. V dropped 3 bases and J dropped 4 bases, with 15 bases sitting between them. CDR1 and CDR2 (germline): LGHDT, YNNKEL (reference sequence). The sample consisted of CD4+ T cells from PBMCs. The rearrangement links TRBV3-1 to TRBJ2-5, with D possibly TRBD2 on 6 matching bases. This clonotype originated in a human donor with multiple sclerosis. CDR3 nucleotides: TGTGCCAGCAGCCAGGAGTGGGGAGGCACAGAGACCCAGTACTTC. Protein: CASSQEWGGTETQYF.